These T cell receptor beta chains were read from a single sample in a study of blood T cell repertoires in COVID-19. Sequencing was performed with immunoSEQ multiplex PCR; in TCRdb, only in-frame clones are kept and a portion is missing. The table lists 190,000 or so clones, around 94% of them singletons. The sequenced material came from peripheral blood. These receptors were obtained from a man aged 25 to 40 with COVID-19, enrolled during active disease. Each CDR3 is given with its conserved first and last residue. Each record gives: CDR3 DNA, CDR3 protein, J gene, V gene, clone size, D gene. A D gene is named only where the DNA matches it firmly. Part of the rows lack a size; the others show once, few, many or a class for expanded clones.

cdr3_nt: TGTGCCAGCAGCGACCCTAGAGGGCCCTATGGCTACACCTTC
cdr3_aa: CASSDPRGPYGYTF
j_call: TRBJ1-2
v_call: TRBV6-6
clone_size: once
d_call: .

cdr3_nt: TGTGCCAGCAGTTTTCAGGCCTCCAATTCACCCCTCCACTTT
cdr3_aa: CASSFQASNSPLHF
j_call: TRBJ1-6
v_call: TRBV27
clone_size: once
d_call: .

cdr3_nt: TGTGCCAGCAGTGAAGGGGGGGAGAGGGGGGAGCTGTTTTTT
cdr3_aa: CASSEGGERGELFF
j_call: TRBJ2-2
v_call: TRBV6-1
clone_size: .
d_call: .

cdr3_nt: TGTGCCAGTAGTATGGGGGGGGCCCAGAGGTATGGCTACACCTTC
cdr3_aa: CASSMGGAQRYGYTF
j_call: TRBJ1-2
v_call: TRBV19
clone_size: .
d_call: .

cdr3_nt: TGTGCCAGCTCACTCCGGGACAGGGAGACCGAGCAGTACTTC
cdr3_aa: CASSLRDRETEQYF
j_call: TRBJ2-7
v_call: TRBV18
clone_size: .
d_call: TRBD1

cdr3_nt: TGTGCCAGCAGCTTGGGCGGGGGGGCCTTTTCTGAGCAGTTCTTC
cdr3_aa: CASSLGGGAFSEQFF
j_call: TRBJ2-1
v_call: TRBV5-4
clone_size: .
d_call: TRBD2

cdr3_nt: TGTGCCAGTAGTACATTTAGCGGGGTCGGCTACAATGAGCAGTTCTTC
cdr3_aa: CASSTFSGVGYNEQFF
j_call: TRBJ2-1
v_call: TRBV19
clone_size: .
d_call: TRBD2

cdr3_nt: TGCGCCAGCAGCCAAGGAGGGAATGAAAAACTGTTTTTT
cdr3_aa: CASSQGGNEKLFF
j_call: TRBJ1-4
v_call: TRBV4-1
clone_size: .
d_call: .

cdr3_nt: TGTGCCAGCAGTCCTCCGAATGGGAGGGACGAGCAGTACTTC
cdr3_aa: CASSPPNGRDEQYF
j_call: TRBJ2-7
v_call: TRBV27
clone_size: .
d_call: TRBD2

cdr3_nt: TGTGCCAGCAGCTTGGGACTAGCGGGGGTTGGAGATACGCAGTATTTT
cdr3_aa: CASSLGLAGVGDTQYF
j_call: TRBJ2-3
v_call: TRBV5-4
clone_size: .
d_call: TRBD2

cdr3_nt: TGTGCCTGGAGTCGCCTAGCAGTGGGCGAGACCCAGTACTTC
cdr3_aa: CAWSRLAVGETQYF
j_call: TRBJ2-5
v_call: TRBV30
clone_size: .
d_call: .

cdr3_nt: TGTGCCAGCAGTGGGAGGGGCTCTGGAAACACCATATATTTT
cdr3_aa: CASSGRGSGNTIYF
j_call: TRBJ1-3
v_call: TRBV2
clone_size: few
d_call: .

cdr3_nt: TGCGCCAGCAGCTACGACAACACCGGGACAACATTCTACGAGCAGTACTTC
cdr3_aa: CASSYDNTGTTFYEQYF
j_call: TRBJ2-7
v_call: TRBV5-1
clone_size: .
d_call: .

cdr3_nt: TGTGCCAGCTCCTCCGGGACAGTCTACGAGCAGTACTTC
cdr3_aa: CASSSGTVYEQYF
j_call: TRBJ2-7
v_call: TRBV18
clone_size: .
d_call: TRBD1

cdr3_nt: TGTGCCATCAGTGGTCGGTCAGGGGGTGCAAACACTGAAGCTTTCTTT
cdr3_aa: CAISGRSGGANTEAFF
j_call: TRBJ1-1
v_call: TRBV10-3
clone_size: .
d_call: TRBD1

cdr3_nt: TGCGCCAGCAGCTCCGCCGGGACACCGAACACTGAAGCTTTCTTT
cdr3_aa: CASSSAGTPNTEAFF
j_call: TRBJ1-1
v_call: TRBV5-1
clone_size: .
d_call: .

cdr3_nt: TGTGCCAGCAGCGCCCGGACAGACTCCTTCTCTGGAAACACCATATATTTT
cdr3_aa: CASSARTDSFSGNTIYF
j_call: TRBJ1-3
v_call: TRBV9
clone_size: .
d_call: .

cdr3_nt: TGTGCCAGCAGTTTACGGGGGAACTATGGCTACACCTTC
cdr3_aa: CASSLRGNYGYTF
j_call: TRBJ1-2
v_call: TRBV28
clone_size: few
d_call: .

cdr3_nt: TGTGCCAGCAGTTTGGCCTCGAGGGCTAGCACAGATACGCAGTATTTT
cdr3_aa: CASSLASRASTDTQYF
j_call: TRBJ2-3
v_call: TRBV27
clone_size: .
d_call: .

cdr3_nt: TGTGCCAGTTCCATCGAGGGAGCGGGGACTGGAAACACCATATATTTT
cdr3_aa: CASSIEGAGTGNTIYF
j_call: TRBJ1-3
v_call: TRBV28
clone_size: few
d_call: .

cdr3_nt: TGTGCCAGCAGCACCCCGACAGGGGATGAGCAGTTCTTC
cdr3_aa: CASSTPTGDEQFF
j_call: TRBJ2-1
v_call: TRBV7-9
clone_size: .
d_call: TRBD1

cdr3_nt: TGTGCCAGCAGTTCAGGGAGGATTGGTTCCTACGAGCAGTACTTC
cdr3_aa: CASSSGRIGSYEQYF
j_call: TRBJ2-7
v_call: TRBV6-5
clone_size: .
d_call: .

cdr3_nt: TGTGCCAGCTCCGCCTCCCAGCAGGACATCTATGGCTACACCTTC
cdr3_aa: CASSASQQDIYGYTF
j_call: TRBJ1-2
v_call: TRBV18
clone_size: .
d_call: .

cdr3_nt: TGTGCCACCAGCAGGCCGGACACCTCCTACAATGAGCAGTTCTTC
cdr3_aa: CATSRPDTSYNEQFF
j_call: TRBJ2-1
v_call: TRBV15
clone_size: once
d_call: .

cdr3_nt: TGTGCCAGCAGCCCGAGCTTACAGGAGAACTATGGCTACACCTTC
cdr3_aa: CASSPSLQENYGYTF
j_call: TRBJ1-2
v_call: TRBV9
clone_size: .
d_call: .

cdr3_nt: TGTGCCAGCAGCCAAGGTCGGGATCAGCCCCAGCATTTT
cdr3_aa: CASSQGRDQPQHF
j_call: TRBJ1-5
v_call: TRBV3-1/TRBV3-2
clone_size: .
d_call: .

cdr3_nt: TGTGCCGGAAGGGGAACAACTAATGAAAAACTGTTTTTT
cdr3_aa: CAGRGTTNEKLFF
j_call: TRBJ1-4
v_call: TRBV6-5
clone_size: once
d_call: .

cdr3_nt: TGTGCCATCAGTAAGAGCGCGGGACAGTCAAACTATGGCTACACCTTC
cdr3_aa: CAISKSAGQSNYGYTF
j_call: TRBJ1-2
v_call: TRBV10-3
clone_size: .
d_call: TRBD1

cdr3_nt: TGTGCCAGCCTTTTGGCGGGGGGGGATGGCTACACCTTC
cdr3_aa: CASLLAGGDGYTF
j_call: TRBJ1-2
v_call: TRBV11-2
clone_size: .
d_call: .

cdr3_nt: TGTGCCAGCCGTACCGGGACAGGGCATGGCTACACCTTC
cdr3_aa: CASRTGTGHGYTF
j_call: TRBJ1-2
v_call: TRBV19
clone_size: .
d_call: TRBD1

cdr3_nt: TGTGCCAGTAAACAGGTCCGGGACAGGGGGTTGGGGATGAACACTGAAGCTTTCTTT
cdr3_aa: CASKQVRDRGLGMNTEAFF
j_call: TRBJ1-1
v_call: TRBV19
clone_size: .
d_call: TRBD1

cdr3_nt: TGTGCCAGCTCAACGACACAGGGTTACGAGCAGTACTTC
cdr3_aa: CASSTTQGYEQYF
j_call: TRBJ2-7
v_call: TRBV18
clone_size: .
d_call: .

cdr3_nt: TGCAGTGCTAGTTATACCGGGGAGCTGTTTTTT
cdr3_aa: CSASYTGELFF
j_call: TRBJ2-2
v_call: TRBV20-1
clone_size: .
d_call: .

cdr3_nt: TGCGCCAGCAGCCCCTACGTTCTCGCGGAAGAGACCCAGTACTTC
cdr3_aa: CASSPYVLAEETQYF
j_call: TRBJ2-5
v_call: TRBV5-1
clone_size: .
d_call: .

cdr3_nt: TGTGCCAGTAGTCTAGCGGGGGGACCGCGCGCCTATTACAATGAGCAGTTCTTC
cdr3_aa: CASSLAGGPRAYYNEQFF
j_call: TRBJ2-1
v_call: TRBV19
clone_size: .
d_call: TRBD2

cdr3_nt: TGTGCCAGCAGTGGTGCGGGACTAAAGGCGGAAAAACTGTTTTTT
cdr3_aa: CASSGAGLKAEKLFF
j_call: TRBJ1-4
v_call: TRBV6-1
clone_size: .
d_call: .

cdr3_nt: TGTGCCAGCAGTTCAGCAGGGGGTGAGGGTCAGCCCCAGCATTTT
cdr3_aa: CASSSAGGEGQPQHF
j_call: TRBJ1-5
v_call: TRBV6-5
clone_size: .
d_call: TRBD1

cdr3_nt: TGTGCCAGCAGCCCGACCCAAACTAGCGGGGGTGTCGATACGCAGTATTTT
cdr3_aa: CASSPTQTSGGVDTQYF
j_call: TRBJ2-3
v_call: TRBV3-1/TRBV3-2
clone_size: .
d_call: TRBD2

cdr3_nt: TGTGCCAGCAGCTTAACTAGCGGGCCCACAGATACGCAGTATTTT
cdr3_aa: CASSLTSGPTDTQYF
j_call: TRBJ2-3
v_call: TRBV11-1
clone_size: .
d_call: TRBD2

cdr3_nt: TGTGCCAGCTCACCCCGCTGGCAAGAAGAAGCTTTCTTT
cdr3_aa: CASSPRWQEEAFF
j_call: TRBJ1-1
v_call: TRBV18
clone_size: .
d_call: .

cdr3_nt: TGTGCCAGCAGGTGGGGAAGGGACAGGACCTACGAGCAGTACTTC
cdr3_aa: CASRWGRDRTYEQYF
j_call: TRBJ2-7
v_call: TRBV6-7
clone_size: .
d_call: TRBD1

cdr3_nt: TGTGCCAGCAGCTTCTCCCTTGGAAACACCATATATTTT
cdr3_aa: CASSFSLGNTIYF
j_call: TRBJ1-3
v_call: TRBV7-9
clone_size: .
d_call: .

cdr3_nt: TGCAGCGTTCGACGGGGGATGGAGCTTAATGAAAAACTGTTTTTT
cdr3_aa: CSVRRGMELNEKLFF
j_call: TRBJ1-4
v_call: TRBV29-1
clone_size: .
d_call: .

cdr3_nt: TGTGCCAGCGTCCCCTTGAGGACAGGGGGCTACGAAGCTTTCTTT
cdr3_aa: CASVPLRTGGYEAFF
j_call: TRBJ1-1
v_call: TRBV7-9
clone_size: .
d_call: TRBD1

cdr3_nt: TGTGCCAGCTCACCCCTGGGAGGGGGCTATGGCTACACCTTC
cdr3_aa: CASSPLGGGYGYTF
j_call: TRBJ1-2
v_call: TRBV18
clone_size: .
d_call: .

cdr3_nt: TGTGCCAGCGCCGCGGCAGGGGGCGCGGGTAACTATGGCTACACCTTC
cdr3_aa: CASAAAGGAGNYGYTF
j_call: TRBJ1-2
v_call: TRBV19
clone_size: .
d_call: TRBD1

cdr3_nt: TGTGCCAGCAGCCAACCCCCGACAGGGGCCAATGGCTACACCTTC
cdr3_aa: CASSQPPTGANGYTF
j_call: TRBJ1-2
v_call: TRBV3-1/TRBV3-2
clone_size: .
d_call: TRBD1

cdr3_nt: TGTGCCAGCAGTTTCACAGGGGGCTTTGCTAACTATGGCTACACCTTC
cdr3_aa: CASSFTGGFANYGYTF
j_call: TRBJ1-2
v_call: TRBV27
clone_size: .
d_call: TRBD1

cdr3_nt: TGTGCCAGTAGTATGGGCAGCACCGGAACGCAGTATTTT
cdr3_aa: CASSMGSTGTQYF
j_call: TRBJ2-3
v_call: TRBV19
clone_size: .
d_call: .

cdr3_nt: TGTGCCAGCAGCTTGGCCCGTAATAGCGGGGGAGATACGCAGTATTTT
cdr3_aa: CASSLARNSGGDTQYF
j_call: TRBJ2-3
v_call: TRBV5-6
clone_size: .
d_call: TRBD2

cdr3_nt: TGCGCCAGCAGCTCCGCACAGGGGGCGCGCCCCTACGAGCAGTACTTC
cdr3_aa: CASSSAQGARPYEQYF
j_call: TRBJ2-7
v_call: TRBV5-1
clone_size: .
d_call: TRBD1

cdr3_nt: TGTGCCAGCAGTGCTTTGGACAGTACCTACTTC
cdr3_aa: CASSALDSTYF
j_call: TRBJ2-7
v_call: TRBV2
clone_size: once
d_call: .

cdr3_nt: TGTGCCAGCAGGACAGGGGTCTGGGGCACTGAAGCTTTCTTT
cdr3_aa: CASRTGVWGTEAFF
j_call: TRBJ1-1
v_call: TRBV6-5
clone_size: .
d_call: TRBD1